Sequencing of this T cell receptor beta chain was carried out in a study of early T cells in non-severe SARS-CoV-2 infection. Study as a whole: RNA in bulk from unsorted whole blood was sequenced, and chains were unpaired.

There are many counts of this clonotype. Its antigen is unidentified. Unique molecular identifiers were added to individual cDNA molecules. TCRdb re-called the 5' RACE reads with MiXCR, one entry per CDR3 protein. The top ten clones hold over 6% of a sample with under 45,000 distinct CDR3 sequences, 5.4% of them seen once. General study points: Matches to VDJdb favored anti-spike CD8 responses and missed private and CD4 specificities.

Here the sequenced sample was whole blood, taken at baseline. The sequence was obtained from an adult who was a healthcare worker with PCR-confirmed SARS-CoV-2 infection or an uninfected control (not recorded which).

CDR3 nucleotides: TGTGCCAGCAGCTTACCAGGGCGAGAAGAGACCCAGTACTTC. Residues: CASSLPGREETQYF. The V and J genes are TRBV5-4 and TRBJ2-5; a weak D match, TRBD1 (5 bases). The V gene lost 2 bases and the J gene lost 3 bases, with 11 bases spanning the gap. The CDR3 covers 14 residues. Germline-derived CDR1 and CDR2 are SGHNT and YYREEE (reference sequence).